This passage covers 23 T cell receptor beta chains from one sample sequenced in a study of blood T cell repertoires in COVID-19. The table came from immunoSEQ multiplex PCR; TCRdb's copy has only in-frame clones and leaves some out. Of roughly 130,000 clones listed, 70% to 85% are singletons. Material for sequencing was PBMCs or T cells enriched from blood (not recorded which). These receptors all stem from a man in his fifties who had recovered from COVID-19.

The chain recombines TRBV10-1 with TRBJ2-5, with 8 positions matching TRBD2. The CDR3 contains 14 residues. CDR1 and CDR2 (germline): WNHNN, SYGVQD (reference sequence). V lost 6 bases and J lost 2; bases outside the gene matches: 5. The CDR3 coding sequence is TGCGCCAGCAGCGCGGGGGGTCCTCAAGAGACCCAGTACTTC. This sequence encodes CASSAGGPQETQYF.

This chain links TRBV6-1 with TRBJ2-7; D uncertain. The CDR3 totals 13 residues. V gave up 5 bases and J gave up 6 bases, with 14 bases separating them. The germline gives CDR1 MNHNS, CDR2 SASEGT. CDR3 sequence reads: CASSYLQEGEQYF. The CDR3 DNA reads TGTGCCAGCAGTTATCTTCAGGAAGGCGAGCAGTACTTC.

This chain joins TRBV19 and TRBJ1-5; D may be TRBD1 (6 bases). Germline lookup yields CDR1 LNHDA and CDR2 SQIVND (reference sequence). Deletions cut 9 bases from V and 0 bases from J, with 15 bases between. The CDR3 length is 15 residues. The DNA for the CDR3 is TGTGCCAGCTCAAAAGGGGGAATTAGCAATCAGCCCCAGCATTTT. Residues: CASSKGGISNQPQHF.

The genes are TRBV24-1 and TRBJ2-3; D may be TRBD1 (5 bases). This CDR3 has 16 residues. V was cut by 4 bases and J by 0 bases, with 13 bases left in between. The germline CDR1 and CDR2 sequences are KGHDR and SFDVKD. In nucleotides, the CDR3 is TGTGCCACCAGTGAATGGGGCATCACTAGCACAGATACGCAGTATTTT. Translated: CATSEWGITSTDTQYF.

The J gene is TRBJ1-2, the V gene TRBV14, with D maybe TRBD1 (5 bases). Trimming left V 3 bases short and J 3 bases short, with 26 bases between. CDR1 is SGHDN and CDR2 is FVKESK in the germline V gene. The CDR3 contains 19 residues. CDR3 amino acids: CASSHGRSVGTPLDYGYTF. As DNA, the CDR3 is TGTGCCAGCAGCCATGGGAGGAGTGTAGGGACTCCCTTGGACTATGGCTACACCTTC.

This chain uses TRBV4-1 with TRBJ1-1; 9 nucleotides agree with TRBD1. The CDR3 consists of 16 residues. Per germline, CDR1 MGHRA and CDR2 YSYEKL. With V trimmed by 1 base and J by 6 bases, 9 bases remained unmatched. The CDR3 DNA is TGCGCCAGCAGCCAAGTTGGACAGGGGAGAAGGGCTGAAGCTTTCTTT. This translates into CASSQVGQGRRAEAFF.

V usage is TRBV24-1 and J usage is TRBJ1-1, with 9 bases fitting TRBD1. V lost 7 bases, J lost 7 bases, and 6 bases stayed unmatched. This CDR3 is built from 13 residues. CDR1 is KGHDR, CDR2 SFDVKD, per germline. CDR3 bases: TGTGCCACCAGGGGACAGGGAGGCGGTGAAGCTTTCTTT. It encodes CATRGQGGGEAFF.

The CDR3 DNA follows: TGTGCCAGCAGCCCTGCGCCGGACAGGGTAGGCAATGAGCAGTTCTTC. This codes for CASSPAPDRVGNEQFF. The V call is TRBV11-3, the J call TRBJ2-1, with TRBD1 matching 8 bases. Germline trimming cut 5 bases from V and 6 bases from J; bases unmatched to any gene: 12. Germline V CDR1 and CDR2: SGHNT, YENEEA. The CDR3 is made up of 16 amino acids.

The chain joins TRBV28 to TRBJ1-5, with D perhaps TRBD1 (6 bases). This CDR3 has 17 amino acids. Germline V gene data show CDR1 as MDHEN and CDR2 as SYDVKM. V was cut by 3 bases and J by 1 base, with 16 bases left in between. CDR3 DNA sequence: TGTGCCAGCAGTTTTTCATGGGGGGGCGGGAGCAATCAGCCCCAGCATTTT. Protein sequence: CASSFSWGGGSNQPQHF.

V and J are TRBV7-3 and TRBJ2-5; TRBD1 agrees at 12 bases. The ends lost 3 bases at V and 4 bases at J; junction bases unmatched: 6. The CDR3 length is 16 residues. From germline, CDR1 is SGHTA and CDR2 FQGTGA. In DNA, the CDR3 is TGTGCCAGCAGCTTTACGGGACAGGGGGCGCGAGAGACCCAGTACTTC. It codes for CASSFTGQGARETQYF. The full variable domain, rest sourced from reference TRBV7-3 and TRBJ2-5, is GAGVSQTPSNKVTEKGKYVELRCDPISGHTALYWYRQSLGQGPEFLIYFQGTGAADDSGLPNDRFFAVRPEGSVSTLKIQRTERGDSAVYLCASSFTGQGARETQYFGPGTRLLVL.

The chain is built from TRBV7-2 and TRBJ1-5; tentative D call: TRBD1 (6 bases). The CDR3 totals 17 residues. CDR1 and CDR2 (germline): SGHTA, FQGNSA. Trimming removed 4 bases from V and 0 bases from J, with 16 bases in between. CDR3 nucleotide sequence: TGTGCCAGCAGCTCACAGCAGGGACATTCTAGCAATCAGCCCCAGCATTTT. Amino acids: CASSSQQGHSSNQPQHF.

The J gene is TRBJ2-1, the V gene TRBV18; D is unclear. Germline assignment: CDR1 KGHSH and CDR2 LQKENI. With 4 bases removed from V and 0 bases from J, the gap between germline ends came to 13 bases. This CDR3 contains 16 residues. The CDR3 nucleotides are TGTGCCAGCTCACGAAAGTCTCGGAGCTCCTACAATGAGCAGTTCTTC. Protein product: CASSRKSRSSYNEQFF.

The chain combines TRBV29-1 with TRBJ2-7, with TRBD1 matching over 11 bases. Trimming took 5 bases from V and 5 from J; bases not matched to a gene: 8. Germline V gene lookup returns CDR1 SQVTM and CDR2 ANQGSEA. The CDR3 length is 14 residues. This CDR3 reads CSVRPDRGHNEQYF. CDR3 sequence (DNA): TGCAGCGTTAGGCCGGACAGGGGGCATAACGAGCAGTACTTC.

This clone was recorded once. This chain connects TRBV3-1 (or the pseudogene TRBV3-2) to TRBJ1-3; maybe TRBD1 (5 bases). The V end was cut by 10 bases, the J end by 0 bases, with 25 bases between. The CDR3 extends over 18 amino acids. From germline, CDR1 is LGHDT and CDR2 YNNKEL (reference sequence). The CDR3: CATTRDSARPRSGNTIYF. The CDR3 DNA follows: TGTGCCACCACAAGGGACTCCGCCAGGCCCCGCTCTGGAAACACCATATATTTT.

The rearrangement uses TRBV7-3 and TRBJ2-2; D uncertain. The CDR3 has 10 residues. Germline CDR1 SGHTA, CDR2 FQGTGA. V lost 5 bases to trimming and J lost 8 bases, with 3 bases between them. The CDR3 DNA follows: TGTGCCAGCAGCCGTGGGGAGCTGTTTTTT. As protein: CASSRGELFF.

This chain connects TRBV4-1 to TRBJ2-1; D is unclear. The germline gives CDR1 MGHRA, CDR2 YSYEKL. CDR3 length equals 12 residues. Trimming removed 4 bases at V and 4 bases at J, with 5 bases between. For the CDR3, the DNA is TGCGCCAGCAGCCCTCCTTACAATGAGCAGTTCTTC. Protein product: CASSPPYNEQFF.

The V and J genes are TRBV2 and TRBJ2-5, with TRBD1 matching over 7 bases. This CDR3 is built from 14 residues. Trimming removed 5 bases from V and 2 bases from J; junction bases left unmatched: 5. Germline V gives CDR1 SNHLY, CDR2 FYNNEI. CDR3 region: CASSRQGEQETQYF. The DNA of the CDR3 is TGTGCCAGCAGTCGACAGGGCGAGCAAGAGACCCAGTACTTC.

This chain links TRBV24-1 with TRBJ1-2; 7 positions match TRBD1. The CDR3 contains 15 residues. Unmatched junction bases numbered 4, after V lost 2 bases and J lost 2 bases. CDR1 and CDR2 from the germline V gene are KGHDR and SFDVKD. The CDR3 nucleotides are TGTGCCACCAGTGATTCACAGGGGTGGAACTATGGCTACACCTTC. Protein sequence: CATSDSQGWNYGYTF.

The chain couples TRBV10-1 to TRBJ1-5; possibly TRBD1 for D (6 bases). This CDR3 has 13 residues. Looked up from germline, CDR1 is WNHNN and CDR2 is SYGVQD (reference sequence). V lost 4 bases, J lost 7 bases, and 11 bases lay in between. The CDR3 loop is CASSAGVGQPQHF. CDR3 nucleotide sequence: TGCGCCAGCAGTGCAGGGGTAGGACAGCCCCAGCATTTT.

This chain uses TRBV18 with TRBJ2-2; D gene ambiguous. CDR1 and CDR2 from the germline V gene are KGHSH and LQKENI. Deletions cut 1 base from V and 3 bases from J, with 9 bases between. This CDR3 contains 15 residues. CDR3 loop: CASSPLPFDTGELFF. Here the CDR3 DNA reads TGTGCCAGCTCACCACTTCCCTTTGACACCGGGGAGCTGTTTTTT.

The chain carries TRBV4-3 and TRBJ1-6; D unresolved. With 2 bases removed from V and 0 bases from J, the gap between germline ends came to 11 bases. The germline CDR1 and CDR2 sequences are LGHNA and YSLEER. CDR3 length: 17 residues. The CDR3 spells CASSQLTRSSYNSPLHF. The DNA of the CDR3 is TGCGCCAGCAGCCAACTGACTCGGAGCTCCTATAATTCACCCCTCCACTTT.

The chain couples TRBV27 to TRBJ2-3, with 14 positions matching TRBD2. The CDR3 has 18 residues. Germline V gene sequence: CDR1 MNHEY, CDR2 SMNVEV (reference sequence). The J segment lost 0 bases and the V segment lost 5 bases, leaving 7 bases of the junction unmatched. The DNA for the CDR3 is TGTGCCAGCAGTCGACGGGGACTAGCGGGGGCTAGCACAGATACGCAGTATTTT. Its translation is CASSRRGLAGASTDTQYF.

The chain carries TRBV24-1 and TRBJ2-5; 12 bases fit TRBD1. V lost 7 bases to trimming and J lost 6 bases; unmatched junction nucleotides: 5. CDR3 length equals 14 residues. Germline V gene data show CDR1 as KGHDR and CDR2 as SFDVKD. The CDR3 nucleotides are TGTGCCACCAGGGGGGACAGGGGGCAACAGACCCAGTACTTC. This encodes CATRGDRGQQTQYF.